The 18 T cell receptor beta chains presented below share a single source sample, sequenced in a study of blood T cell repertoires in COVID-19 (dated by TCRdb to between 2020 and 2021). The receptor library was made with the immunoSEQ multiplex PCR assay. This is the immuneACCESS table as TCRdb keeps it, with only in-frame sequences that have V and J called. A part of the clones is gone; compared with another copy, unresolved V genes explain less than half, and the rest is unexplained. The sample profile shows roughly 70,000 clones; approximately 83% of them were found once. The ten most abundant clones make up under 30% of the sample. The sequencing input was peripheral blood. These receptors were collected from a human donor in a cohort sampled during active COVID-19.

This chain links TRBV12-3 or TRBV12-4 with TRBJ2-5; 7 nucleotides line up with TRBD1. The CDR3 has 13 residues. V dropped 3 bases and J dropped 4; count of bases not matched to a gene: 2. The CDR3 coding sequence is TGTGCCAGCAGTTTTTCAGGGGGAGAGACCCAGTACTTC. Protein product: CASSFSGGETQYF.

The chain has TRBV7-2 and TRBJ2-7; 10 bases are a match to TRBD2. CDR1 is SGHTA, CDR2 FQGNSA, per germline. V lost 4 bases to trimming and J lost 0 bases; unmatched junction nucleotides: 3. This CDR3 spans 15 amino acids. CDR3 loop: CASSYQRGGSYEQYF. DNA for the CDR3: TGTGCCAGCAGCTACCAGCGGGGGGGCTCCTACGAGCAGTACTTC.

This chain uses TRBV29-1 with TRBJ2-1, with 10 bases matching TRBD2. CDR3 length: 14 residues. The V and J ends lost 7 bases and 8 bases, in that order; junction bases with no gene match: 11. Germline values: CDR1 SQVTM, CDR2 ANQGSEA. CDR3 loop: CSARGSGGADEQFF. The CDR3 nucleotides are TGCAGCGCCCGAGGAAGCGGGGGGGCGGATGAGCAGTTCTTC.

Many counts were recorded for this clone. The chain combines TRBV6-4 with TRBJ2-3, with 11 bases fitting TRBD1. The CDR3 is 16 residues long. J was trimmed by 4 bases and V by 0 bases; bases with no gene match: 3. Germline CDR1 is MRHNA and CDR2 is SNTAGT. The CDR3 spells CASSDSPGQGADTQYF. The CDR3 nucleotides read TGTGCCAGCAGTGACTCGCCGGGACAGGGGGCAGATACGCAGTATTTT.

This chain links TRBV6-6 with TRBJ2-5, with 9 bases matching TRBD2. The V gene's germline CDR1 is MNHNY and CDR2 SVGAGI (reference sequence). The CDR3 sequence is 16 residues long. V trimming: 3 bases; J trimming: 7 bases; junction bases outside the gene matches: 12. In DNA, the CDR3 is TGTGCCAGCAGTTATCCGACTAGCGGTTTCGATGGGACCCAGTACTTC. Amino acid sequence: CASSYPTSGFDGTQYF.

The rearrangement joins TRBV7-9 to TRBJ1-6, with TRBD1 identical over 9 bases. Germline V gives CDR1 SEHNR, CDR2 FQNEAQ (reference sequence). This CDR3 is 14 amino acids long. V dropped 1 base and J dropped 12; count of bases not matched to a gene: 4. CDR3 amino acids: CASSLVTGGKPLHF. The DNA of the CDR3 is TGTGCCAGCAGCTTAGTAACAGGGGGCAAACCCCTCCACTTT.

The V gene is TRBV7-2, the J gene TRBJ2-5; 8 bases are shared with TRBD2. The germline CDR1 and CDR2 sequences are SGHTA and FQGNSA. The ends lost 5 bases at V and 5 bases at J; junction bases unmatched: 7. This CDR3 region has 14 residues. DNA of the CDR3: TGTGCCAGCAGCGGGGTAGCGGGGCAGGAGACCCAGTACTTC. This translates into CASSGVAGQETQYF.

V gene TRBV6-1 combines with J gene TRBJ2-3; 10 nucleotides match TRBD2. V trimming: 3 bases; J trimming: 1 base; junction bases outside the gene matches: 1. The CDR3 extends over 15 amino acids. Germline CDR1 MNHNS, CDR2 SASEGT. CDR3 DNA sequence: TGTGCCAGCAGTGACCTAGCGGGGGGCACAGATACGCAGTATTTT. Amino acids: CASSDLAGGTDTQYF.

The chain joins TRBV6-5 to TRBJ2-3; 8 bases are shared with TRBD2. CDR3 length equals 15 residues. Germline V gene sequence: CDR1 MNHEY, CDR2 SVGAGI. V shed 4 bases, J shed 5 bases, and the junction held 8 bases outside the gene matches. The CDR3 DNA reads as TGTGCCAGCAGTTCCACGGGGGGGCTAGGAGATACGCAGTATTTT. Protein sequence: CASSSTGGLGDTQYF.

This clone is a singleton in its sample. V and J are TRBV5-1 and TRBJ2-7, with a tentative D call TRBD1 (6 bases). Germline-derived CDR1 and CDR2 are SGHRS and YFSETQ. V was trimmed by 2 bases and J by 6 bases, leaving 24 bases between them. This CDR3 has 17 amino acids. CDR3 region: CASSFGTGSSQLGEQYF. CDR3 sequence (DNA): TGCGCCAGCAGCTTCGGTACAGGGAGCTCCCAATTGGGCGAGCAGTACTTC.

This sequence joins TRBV29-1 and TRBJ2-5, with 13 bases identical to TRBD2. The CDR3 has 19 amino acids. After removal of 5 bases from V and 0 bases from J, the junction contained 15 bases not matched to a gene. From germline, CDR1 is SQVTM and CDR2 ANQGSEA. Here the CDR3 DNA reads TGCAGCGTTCTGAGGACAGCGGGACTAGCGGGGATGTACCAAGAGACCCAGTACTTC. Translation gives CSVLRTAGLAGMYQETQYF.

The rearrangement joins TRBV7-2 to TRBJ1-2; 7 nucleotides match TRBD1. The length of the CDR3 is 15 residues. The V gene's germline CDR1 is SGHTA and CDR2 FQGNSA. The V gene end was trimmed by 4 bases and the J gene end by 6 bases; junction bases not matched to a gene: 11. The CDR3 protein is CASSSRQGRSHGYTF. The DNA of the CDR3 is TGTGCCAGCAGCTCCCGACAGGGCCGTTCGCATGGCTACACCTTC.

The chain recombines TRBV7-9 with TRBJ2-4; 8 bases agree with TRBD2. The length of the CDR3 is 16 residues. V lost 6 bases, J lost 0 bases, and 7 bases stayed unmatched. Germline CDR1 and CDR2: SEHNR and FQNEAQ (reference sequence). The CDR3 sequence: CASSLTSVSAKNIQYF. The DNA for the CDR3 is TGTGCCAGCAGTTTGACTAGCGTTTCAGCCAAAAACATTCAGTACTTC.

V gene TRBV6-5 combines with J gene TRBJ1-1, with D unclear. V was pared by 7 bases and J by 6 bases, with 18 bases between. The CDR3 has 14 amino acids. The germline CDR1 and CDR2 sequences are MNHEY and SVGAGI. The CDR3 reads CASTLSAGGAEAFF. The CDR3 nucleotides are TGTGCCAGCACCCTGTCGGCGGGAGGCGCTGAAGCTTTCTTT.

The sample holds one count of this clone. This chain links TRBV15 with TRBJ2-5, with 9 nucleotides matching TRBD1. The CDR3 totals 15 residues. The germline V gene encodes CDR1 LNHNV and CDR2 YYDKDF (reference sequence). The V and J ends lost 3 bases and 5 bases, in that order; junction bases with no gene match: 7. DNA of the CDR3: TGTGCCACCAGCAGGACAACAGGGGGCGGGGAGACCCAGTACTTC. Translated: CATSRTTGGGETQYF.

The CDR3 coding sequence is TGTGCCAGCAGGCCCAGACAGGGGAACGCACCCCTCCACTTT. This gives the protein CASRPRQGNAPLHF. The V call is TRBV27, the J call TRBJ1-6; 8 bases align to TRBD1. Germline CDR1 MNHEY, CDR2 SMNVEV (reference sequence). V lost 6 bases to trimming and J lost 11 bases; unmatched junction nucleotides: 9. The CDR3 runs 14 residues.

Only one count was recorded for this clone. The J gene is TRBJ1-6, the V gene TRBV12-3 or TRBV12-4; TRBD1 might be the D (6 bases). The CDR3 is 13 amino acids. Trimming left V 7 bases short and J 12 bases short, with 16 bases between. CDR3 sequence: CASTLGGGGPLHF. The CDR3 DNA sequence: TGTGCCAGCACCCTAGGGGGGGGTGGACCCCTCCACTTT.

The rearrangement uses TRBV28 and TRBJ1-6, with D possibly matching TRBD1 (5 bases). The CDR3 extends over 14 amino acids. Germline CDR1 and CDR2: MDHEN and SYDVKM. V was pared by 2 bases and J by 7 bases, with 9 bases between. The CDR3 here is CASSLVGVNSPLHF. In nucleotides, the CDR3 is TGTGCCAGCAGTTTAGTAGGGGTAAATTCACCCCTCCACTTT.